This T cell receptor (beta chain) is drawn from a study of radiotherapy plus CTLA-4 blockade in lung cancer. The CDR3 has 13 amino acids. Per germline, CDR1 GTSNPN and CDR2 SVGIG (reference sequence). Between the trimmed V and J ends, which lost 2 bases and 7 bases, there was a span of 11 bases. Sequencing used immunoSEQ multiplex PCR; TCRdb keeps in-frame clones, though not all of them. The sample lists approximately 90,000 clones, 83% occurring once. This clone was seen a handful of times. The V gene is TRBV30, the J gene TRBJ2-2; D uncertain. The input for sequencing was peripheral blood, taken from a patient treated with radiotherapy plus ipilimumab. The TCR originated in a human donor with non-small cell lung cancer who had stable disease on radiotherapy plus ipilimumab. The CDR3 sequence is CAWSKMKGGELFF. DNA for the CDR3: TGTGCCTGGAGTAAGATGAAGGGCGGGGAGCTGTTTTTT.